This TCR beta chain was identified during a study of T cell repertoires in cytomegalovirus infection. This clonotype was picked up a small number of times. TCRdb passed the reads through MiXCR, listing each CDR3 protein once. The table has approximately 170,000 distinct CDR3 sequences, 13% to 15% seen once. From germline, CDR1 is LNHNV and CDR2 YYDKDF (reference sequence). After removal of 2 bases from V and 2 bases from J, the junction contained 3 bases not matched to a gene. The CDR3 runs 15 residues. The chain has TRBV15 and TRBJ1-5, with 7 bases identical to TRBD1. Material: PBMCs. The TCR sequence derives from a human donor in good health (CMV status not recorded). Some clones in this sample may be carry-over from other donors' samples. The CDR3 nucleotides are TGTGCCACCAGCAGACGGACAGGCCGCAATCAGCCCCAGCATTTT. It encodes CATSRRTGRNQPQHF.